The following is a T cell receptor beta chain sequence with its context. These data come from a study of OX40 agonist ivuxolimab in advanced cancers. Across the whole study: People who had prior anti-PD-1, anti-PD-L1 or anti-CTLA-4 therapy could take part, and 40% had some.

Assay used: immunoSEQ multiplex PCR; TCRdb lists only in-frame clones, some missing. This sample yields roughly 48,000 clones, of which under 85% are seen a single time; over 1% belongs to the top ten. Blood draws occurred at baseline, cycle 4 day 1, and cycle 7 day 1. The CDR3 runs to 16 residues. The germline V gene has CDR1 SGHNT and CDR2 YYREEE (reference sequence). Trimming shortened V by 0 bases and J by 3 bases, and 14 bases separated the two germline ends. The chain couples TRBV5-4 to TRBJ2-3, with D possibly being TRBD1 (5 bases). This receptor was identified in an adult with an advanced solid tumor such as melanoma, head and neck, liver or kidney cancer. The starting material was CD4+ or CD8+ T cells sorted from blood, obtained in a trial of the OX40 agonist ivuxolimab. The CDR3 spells CASSLDQGIDTDTQYF. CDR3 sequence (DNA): TGTGCCAGCAGCTTGGATCAGGGAATCGATACAGATACGCAGTATTTT.